The rows below give T cell receptor beta chains drawn from one sample of a study of control samples from healthy donors and cancer patients. Some clones are missing from TCRdb's copy, which holds only in-frame ones; the method was immunoSEQ multiplex PCR. Of some 30,000 clones listed, roughly nine tenths are singletons. The sequenced sample was formalin-fixed, paraffin-embedded tissue. These receptors were obtained from a female donor with melanoma. The CDR3 runs from the conserved cysteine through the conserved F or W. The order of the fields is clone size, D gene, V gene, J gene, CDR3 protein. A D gene is named only where the DNA matches it firmly. The size entry is marked missing in some rows and otherwise reads once, few, many or a size class.

clone size: -; D gene: TRBD2; V gene: TRBV11-3; J gene: TRBJ2-7; CDR3 protein: CASSIGLAGVYEQYF
clone size: -; D gene: -; V gene: TRBV3-1/TRBV3-2; J gene: TRBJ2-2; CDR3 protein: CASSFRRGSGELFF
clone size: -; D gene: TRBD1; V gene: TRBV9; J gene: TRBJ2-1; CDR3 protein: CASSGTGGLGEQFF
clone size: -; D gene: TRBD1; V gene: TRBV7-9; J gene: TRBJ1-1; CDR3 protein: CASSLRTGVTEAFF
clone size: -; D gene: TRBD1; V gene: TRBV14; J gene: TRBJ2-7; CDR3 protein: CASSQAQGRGSYEQYF
clone size: -; D gene: TRBD2; V gene: TRBV30; J gene: TRBJ2-7; CDR3 protein: CAWSGYKPHLAEYSYEQYF
clone size: few; D gene: -; V gene: TRBV2; J gene: TRBJ1-1; CDR3 protein: CASEGLPNTEAFF
clone size: -; D gene: -; V gene: TRBV5-1; J gene: TRBJ1-1; CDR3 protein: CASSLGGPAEAFF
clone size: -; D gene: TRBD1; V gene: TRBV5-1; J gene: TRBJ2-3; CDR3 protein: CASSLAQAGGTQYF
clone size: -; D gene: -; V gene: TRBV3-1/TRBV3-2; J gene: TRBJ1-1; CDR3 protein: CASSILDREAFF
clone size: -; D gene: -; V gene: TRBV12-3/TRBV12-4; J gene: TRBJ1-1; CDR3 protein: CASSFAARTEAFF
clone size: -; D gene: -; V gene: TRBV6-6; J gene: TRBJ2-3; CDR3 protein: CASSYGQGSTDTQYF
clone size: -; D gene: -; V gene: TRBV6-2/TRBV6-3; J gene: TRBJ2-3; CDR3 protein: CASSRLGASTDTQYF
clone size: -; D gene: -; V gene: TRBV7-9; J gene: TRBJ1-4; CDR3 protein: CASSLDANEKLFF
clone size: -; D gene: TRBD1; V gene: TRBV20-1; J gene: TRBJ1-2; CDR3 protein: CSASRGQEDYGYTF
clone size: -; D gene: -; V gene: TRBV4-3; J gene: TRBJ1-2; CDR3 protein: CASSQAPGSVNYGYTF
clone size: -; D gene: -; V gene: TRBV2; J gene: TRBJ2-4; CDR3 protein: CATYMGAKNIQYF
clone size: -; D gene: -; V gene: TRBV14; J gene: TRBJ2-2; CDR3 protein: CASSQGPSPGELFF
clone size: -; D gene: -; V gene: TRBV2; J gene: TRBJ1-2; CDR3 protein: CASSATLERLSFHGYTF
clone size: few; D gene: -; V gene: TRBV4-3; J gene: TRBJ1-4; CDR3 protein: CASSPGQTTNEKLFF
clone size: -; D gene: TRBD2; V gene: TRBV4-1; J gene: TRBJ2-3; CDR3 protein: CASSQETSGRGSDTQYF
clone size: -; D gene: TRBD1; V gene: TRBV4-1; J gene: TRBJ1-2; CDR3 protein: CASSQVYPGTGGSHGYTF
clone size: -; D gene: -; V gene: TRBV5-1; J gene: TRBJ2-1; CDR3 protein: CASSLVSGGPSDEQFF
clone size: -; D gene: TRBD1; V gene: TRBV28; J gene: TRBJ1-1; CDR3 protein: CASGLTGANTEAFF
clone size: -; D gene: -; V gene: TRBV2; J gene: TRBJ1-3; CDR3 protein: CASSGGTYGNTIYF
clone size: -; D gene: -; V gene: TRBV7-2; J gene: TRBJ2-7; CDR3 protein: CASSLRGGAYEQYF
clone size: -; D gene: -; V gene: TRBV29-1; J gene: TRBJ1-1; CDR3 protein: CSVARGPTEAFF
clone size: -; D gene: TRBD1; V gene: TRBV4-2; J gene: TRBJ1-2; CDR3 protein: CASSQFKPGQGWFGYTF
clone size: -; D gene: -; V gene: TRBV12-3/TRBV12-4; J gene: TRBJ2-7; CDR3 protein: CASSASYEQYF
clone size: -; D gene: TRBD2; V gene: TRBV3-1/TRBV3-2; J gene: TRBJ2-1; CDR3 protein: CASSRTSGSYNEQFF
clone size: -; D gene: -; V gene: TRBV18; J gene: TRBJ2-2; CDR3 protein: CASSQRQGGRELFF
clone size: once; D gene: -; V gene: TRBV5-1; J gene: TRBJ2-1; CDR3 protein: CASSLGQESSYNEQFF
clone size: -; D gene: TRBD2; V gene: TRBV6-5; J gene: TRBJ2-1; CDR3 protein: CASRKASGLGNEQFF
clone size: -; D gene: -; V gene: TRBV5-1; J gene: TRBJ2-3; CDR3 protein: CASSFNRDTDTQYF
clone size: once; D gene: -; V gene: TRBV5-1; J gene: TRBJ2-5; CDR3 protein: CASSLAEETQYF
clone size: -; D gene: TRBD2; V gene: TRBV6-1; J gene: TRBJ2-1; CDR3 protein: CASTERGGYNEQFF
clone size: -; D gene: -; V gene: TRBV15; J gene: TRBJ1-2; CDR3 protein: CATSRDVGTYGYTF
clone size: -; D gene: -; V gene: TRBV24-1; J gene: TRBJ2-7; CDR3 protein: CATSELCPHEQYF
clone size: -; D gene: TRBD2; V gene: TRBV9; J gene: TRBJ2-2; CDR3 protein: CASSVAPLGGGAGGELFF
clone size: -; D gene: -; V gene: TRBV18; J gene: TRBJ1-2; CDR3 protein: CASSPEDDGGGYGYTF
clone size: -; D gene: -; V gene: TRBV5-6; J gene: TRBJ1-3; CDR3 protein: CASSRQSSGNTIYF
clone size: -; D gene: TRBD1; V gene: TRBV4-2; J gene: TRBJ2-1; CDR3 protein: CASSQLTGGDYNEQFF